One sample yielded the 23 T cell receptor beta chains listed below, sequenced in a study of T cell repertoires in cytomegalovirus infection. Using its own MiXCR run on the reads, TCRdb lists one record per CDR3 protein. The top ten clones hold roughly 43% of a sample with 85,000 to 130,000 distinct CDR3 sequences, 23% of them seen once. Sequenced: CD8+ T cells from PBMCs. These receptors were collected from a human donor in good health (CMV status not recorded). Some clones in this sample may be carry-over from other donors' samples.

The chain combines TRBV29-1 with TRBJ2-1; TRBD1 matches 10 bases. Germline assignment: CDR1 SQVTM and CDR2 ANQGSEA. V shed 5 bases and J 8 bases; nucleotides not matched to a gene: 9. The CDR3 length is 14 residues. The CDR3 DNA follows: TGCAGCGTTCACTTGGGGACAGGGGCGGATGAGCAGTTCTTC. It yields the protein CSVHLGTGADEQFF.

This clonotype has more than one count but fewer than ten. The chain is built from TRBV11-1 and TRBJ1-6, with D maybe TRBD1 (6 bases). Trimming cost V 5 bases and J 3 bases, with 11 bases left between them. CDR1 is SGHAT and CDR2 is FQDESV in the germline V gene (reference sequence). The CDR3 contains 15 residues. Here the CDR3 DNA reads TGTGCCAGCAGCGCGCAACAGGGCTATAATTCACCCCTCCACTTT. It codes for CASSAQQGYNSPLHF.

The sample holds a few counts of this clonotype. The chain combines TRBV6-2 or TRBV6-3 with TRBJ1-2; possibly TRBD1 for D (5 bases). This CDR3 comprises 15 residues. V shed 2 bases and J shed 4 bases, with 14 bases lying between them. In germline, CDR1 is MNHEY, CDR2 SVGEGT. The CDR3 protein is CASSYGTGTGYGYTF. In nucleotides, the CDR3 is TGTGCCAGCAGTTACGGAACCGGGACTGGCTATGGCTACACCTTC.

The chain combines TRBV6-2 or TRBV6-3 with TRBJ2-7; 9 positions agree with TRBD2. V was clipped by 7 bases and J by 1 base; unmatched bases: 8. This CDR3 is built from 15 residues. Germline V gives CDR1 MNHEY, CDR2 SVGEGT. The CDR3, as DNA: TGTGCCAGCATCCCCGGGACTAGCACTTCCTACGAGCAGTACTTC. Its protein product is CASIPGTSTSYEQYF.

The V gene is TRBV19, the J gene TRBJ2-1; 11 nucleotides line up with TRBD2. CDR1 is LNHDA, CDR2 SQIVND, per germline (reference sequence). This CDR3 spans 14 amino acids. Trimming cost V 3 bases and J 9 bases; bases outside gene matches: 4. In nucleotides, the CDR3 is TGTGCCAGTAGTATTGAGGGACTAGCGGTTGAGCAGTTCTTC. Amino acid sequence: CASSIEGLAVEQFF.

There are a few counts of this clonotype. The rearrangement joins TRBV13 to TRBJ2-7, with TRBD1 matching over 8 bases. Looked up from germline, CDR1 is PRHDT and CDR2 is FYEKMQ (reference sequence). The CDR3 consists of 14 residues. Losses at the gene ends were 0 bases for V and 7 bases for J; bases not matched to a gene: 5. In DNA form, the CDR3 reads TGTGCCAGCAGCTTAGGCAGGGGGCAAAGTGAGCAGTACTTC. It is translated as CASSLGRGQSEQYF.

In its sample, this clonotype was seen a few times. The chain uses TRBV19 and TRBJ2-7; D is tentatively TRBD1 or TRBD2 (5 bases each). Germline CDR1 and CDR2: LNHDA and SQIVND (reference sequence). The V end lost 1 base, the J end lost 2 bases, and 9 bases lay between the germline ends. The CDR3 runs to 14 residues. The CDR3 region is CASSIGSGPYEQYF. The CDR3 region has the DNA TGTGCCAGTAGTATAGGATCGGGGCCCTACGAGCAGTACTTC.

The chain joins TRBV12-3 or TRBV12-4 to TRBJ1-6, with TRBD1 as a possible D gene (6 bases). V gave up 5 bases and J gave up 7 bases, with 15 bases separating them. The CDR3 consists of 15 residues. This CDR3 reads CASSPPTGPNSPLHF. The CDR3 nucleotides read TGTGCCAGCAGTCCCCCAACAGGGCCCAATTCACCCCTCCACTTT.

CDR3 coding DNA: TGTGCCAGCAGCTCCGGACTAGCGAGCACAGATACGCAGTATTTT. Translated, it gives CASSSGLASTDTQYF. This rearrangement joins TRBV7-4 to TRBJ2-3, with 9 bases identical to TRBD2. Trimming removed 4 bases from V and 0 bases from J; junction bases left unmatched: 2. Germline V gene lookup returns CDR1 SGHVT and CDR2 SQSDAQ. This CDR3 comprises 15 residues.

This rearrangement joins TRBV4-3 to TRBJ1-1; 7 bases agree with TRBD1. The CDR3 has 12 amino acids. V shed 4 bases, J shed 8 bases, and the junction held 4 bases outside the gene matches. Germline CDR1 and CDR2: LGHNA and YSLEER. CDR3 nucleotides: TGCGCCAGCAGCCTCTCGGACAGGGAAGCTTTCTTT. It translates to CASSLSDREAFF.

This clonotype was picked up a small number of times. The chain joins TRBV7-9 to TRBJ2-7, with TRBD2 matching over 14 bases. Germline V gives CDR1 SEHNR, CDR2 FQNEAQ (reference sequence). The CDR3 sequence is 15 residues long. The V and J ends lost 8 bases and 3 bases, in that order; junction bases with no gene match: 6. This CDR3 reads CASGTSGGRDYEQYF. The CDR3 DNA reads TGTGCCAGCGGGACTAGCGGGGGCCGGGACTACGAGCAGTACTTC. The complete variable domain, with remaining parts taken from reference TRBV7-9 and TRBJ2-7, reads DTGVSQNPRHKITKRGQNVTFRCDPISEHNRLYWYRQTLGQGPEFLTYFQNEAQLEKSRLLSDRFSAERPKGSFSTLEIQRTEQGDSAMYLCASGTSGGRDYEQYFGPGTRLTVT.

The J gene is TRBJ2-6, the V gene TRBV9, with TRBD2 identical over 7 bases. The CDR3 runs to 17 residues. V gave up 0 bases and J gave up 0 bases; unmatched junction bases: 3. CDR1 SGDLS and CDR2 YYNGEE come from the germline V gene. Here the CDR3 DNA reads TGTGCCAGCAGCGTAGCGGGAGGAGACTCTGGGGCCAACGTCCTGACTTTC. Amino acid sequence: CASSVAGGDSGANVLTF.

The genes are TRBV20-1 and TRBJ2-7; the match to TRBD2 covers 11 bases. The ends lost 6 bases at V and 2 bases at J; junction bases unmatched: 12. CDR3 length: 16 amino acids. Germline assignment: CDR1 DFQATT and CDR2 SNEGSKA (reference sequence). The CDR3 loop reads CSARSLLAGETYEQYF. In nucleotides, the CDR3 is TGCAGTGCGAGAAGTCTACTAGCGGGAGAAACCTACGAGCAGTACTTC.

This clonotype was detected only a few times. The chain couples TRBV20-1 to TRBJ2-1, with D unresolved. CDR3 length equals 16 residues. From germline, CDR1 is DFQATT and CDR2 SNEGSKA (reference sequence). Trimming removed 0 bases from V and 3 bases from J, with 15 bases in between. CDR3 loop: CSAREVTKNFYNEQFF. The CDR3 DNA reads TGCAGTGCTAGAGAAGTAACTAAAAATTTCTACAATGAGCAGTTCTTC.

The chain has TRBV7-9 and TRBJ2-5; TRBD1 might be the D (6 bases). Germline V gene sequence: CDR1 SEHNR, CDR2 FQNEAQ (reference sequence). Trimming left V 5 bases short and J 3 bases short, with 13 bases between. This CDR3 has 14 amino acids. The CDR3 region is CASSHRDKEETQYF. DNA for the CDR3: TGTGCCAGCAGCCACCGGGACAAAGAAGAGACCCAGTACTTC.

This clonotype was recorded many times. V is TRBV5-1 and J is TRBJ1-1, with 8 bases aligning to TRBD1. V was pared by 4 bases and J by 1 base, with 3 bases of the junction left unmatched. Germline V CDR1 and CDR2: SGHRS, YFSETQ. The length of the CDR3 is 14 residues. CDR3 in amino acids: CASSPDRGNTEAFF. The CDR3 bases are TGCGCCAGCAGCCCCGACAGGGGGAACACTGAAGCTTTCTTT.

The gene calls are TRBV6-2 or TRBV6-3 and TRBJ1-2; D possibly corresponds to TRBD1 (6 bases). Germline V gene sequence: CDR1 MNHEY, CDR2 SVGEGT. The CDR3 runs 13 residues. The V gene lost 7 bases and the J gene lost 6 bases, with 15 bases spanning the gap. This CDR3 is CASTAGPGDGYTF. The DNA for the CDR3 is TGTGCCAGCACCGCCGGGCCAGGGGATGGCTACACCTTC.

This clonotype was seen ten or more times. The chain recombines TRBV7-9 with TRBJ2-5; possibly TRBD2 for D (5 bases). Trimming took 4 bases from V and 7 from J, leaving 16 bases between them. Germline V gives CDR1 SEHNR, CDR2 FQNEAQ (reference sequence). CDR3 size: 14 residues. CDR3 DNA: TGTGCCAGCAGCTCAGGACTCCAATGGGGGACCCAGTACTTC. Its translation: CASSSGLQWGTQYF.

The sample holds a few counts of this clonotype. This rearrangement joins TRBV7-6 to TRBJ2-3; maybe TRBD2 (6 bases). CDR3 length equals 18 residues. Germline loops: CDR1 SGHVS, CDR2 FNYEAQ. The V gene lost 0 bases and the J gene lost 2 bases, with 18 bases spanning the gap. CDR3 nucleotide sequence: TGTGCCAGCAGCTTAGCGGAGGGCACCCTTTCCCACACAGATACGCAGTATTTT. Amino acid sequence: CASSLAEGTLSHTDTQYF.

A few counts support this clonotype. One junction end disagrees with the germline gene, perhaps due to a read error. J is TRBJ1-1 and V is TRBV28, with D maybe TRBD1 (6 bases). Germline assignment: CDR1 MDHEN and CDR2 SYDVKM. The CDR3 spans 15 residues. For the CDR3, the DNA is TGTGCCGGCAGTTTCCTAAACAGGGCCCTTCAGGAAGCTTTCTTT. This sequence encodes CAGSFLNRALQEAFF.

This clonotype showed up many times. This chain uses TRBV7-8 with TRBJ2-7; D gene uncertain. Trimming removed 7 bases at V and 5 bases at J, with 21 bases between. The germline V gene has CDR1 SGHVS and CDR2 FQNEAQ. The CDR3 contains 15 residues. The CDR3 nucleotides are TGTGCCAGCACTCTACGCCATTATCGGGCCCACGAGCAGTACTTC. Translation gives CASTLRHYRAHEQYF. The full variable domain, completed using reference TRBV7-8 and TRBJ2-7, is GAGVSQSPRYKVAKRGQDVALRCDPISGHVSLFWYQQALGQGPEFLTYFQNEAQLDKSGLPSDRFFAERPEGSVSTLKIQRTQQEDSAVYLCASTLRHYRAHEQYFGPGTRLTVT.

This sequence joins TRBV20-1 and TRBJ2-5; 8 bases are shared with TRBD2. Germline-derived CDR1 and CDR2 are DFQATT and SNEGSKA (reference sequence). CDR3 length equals 17 residues. The junction had 18 bases not matched to a gene; V was cut back by 6 bases and J by 3 bases. This chain's CDR3 is CSAPGSELAEKEETQYF. In DNA, the CDR3 is TGCAGTGCCCCCGGCAGCGAACTAGCGGAGAAAGAAGAGACCCAGTACTTC.

CDR3: CATTGPLGTEAFF. The CDR3 DNA follows: TGTGCCACCACCGGACCTCTAGGCACTGAAGCTTTCTTT. This sequence joins TRBV12-3 or TRBV12-4 and TRBJ1-1; D is uncertain. This CDR3 is 13 amino acids long. V shed 10 bases and J shed 4 bases, with 16 bases lying between them.